This T cell receptor beta chain was captured in a study of cytomegalovirus exposure and HLA in healthy donors. Study results and caveats: Roughly uniform depth of sequencing across donors was assumed in presence/absence analyses.

Amplification used 60 Vbeta primers and 13 Jbeta primers. Assay used: immunoSEQ multiplex PCR; TCRdb lists only in-frame clones, some missing. The sample lists roughly 90,000 clones; 70% to 85% were seen once. The CDR3 has 13 amino acids. Trimming took 3 bases from V and 9 from J; bases not matched to a gene: 8. Germline V CDR1 and CDR2: MNHNY, SVGAGI (reference sequence). A remark on this clone: Antigen: not known.

The chain combines TRBV6-6 with TRBJ2-7; 7 positions agree with TRBD1. The sequenced sample consisted of PBMCs. This clonotype was sampled from a man aged 25-45 years in good health and CMV-seropositive. The CDR3 bases are TGTGCCAGCAGTTATTCAGACAGGGACCGGCAGTACTTC. Translated, it gives CASSYSDRDRQYF.